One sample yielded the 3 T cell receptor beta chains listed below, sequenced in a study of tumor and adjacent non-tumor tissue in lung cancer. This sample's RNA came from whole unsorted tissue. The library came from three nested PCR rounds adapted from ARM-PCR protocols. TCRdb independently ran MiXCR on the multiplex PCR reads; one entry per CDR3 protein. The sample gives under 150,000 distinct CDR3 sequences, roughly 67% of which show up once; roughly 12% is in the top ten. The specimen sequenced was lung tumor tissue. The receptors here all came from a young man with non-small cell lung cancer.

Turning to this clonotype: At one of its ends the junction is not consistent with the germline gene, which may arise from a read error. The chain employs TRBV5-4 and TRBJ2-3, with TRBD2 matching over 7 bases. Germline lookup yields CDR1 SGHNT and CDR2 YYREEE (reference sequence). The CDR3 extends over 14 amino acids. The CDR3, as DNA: TGTGCCAGCAGCCGAGCGGGGCCCACAGGTACGGAGTATTTT. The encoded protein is CASSRAGPTGTEYF.

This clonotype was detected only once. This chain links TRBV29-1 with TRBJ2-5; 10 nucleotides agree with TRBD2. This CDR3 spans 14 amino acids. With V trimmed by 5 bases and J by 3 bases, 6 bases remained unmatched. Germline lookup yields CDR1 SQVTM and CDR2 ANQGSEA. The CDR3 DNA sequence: TGCAGCGTTAGGCTCGGGACTAGCGAAGAGACCCAGTACTTC. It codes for CSVRLGTSEETQYF.

CDR3 sequence reads: CASSLAVGISYEQYF. The CDR3 DNA reads as TGCGCCAGCAGCTTGGCCGTGGGGATCTCCTACGAGCAGTACTTC. The rearrangement uses TRBV5-1 and TRBJ2-7; D call uncertain. The CDR3 contains 15 residues. Germline loops: CDR1 SGHRS, CDR2 YFSETQ. Between the trimmed V and J ends, which lost 0 bases and 0 bases, there was a span of 10 bases.